This is a list of T cell receptor beta chains from one sample in a study of blood T cells in healthy people across ages. One entry per CDR3 protein results from TCRdb running MiXCR on the 5' RACE reads. The sample records fewer than 700,000 distinct CDR3 sequences, about 43% being singletons. The specimen was blood. Receptors were obtained from an elderly man in good health. The CDR3 runs from the conserved cysteine through the conserved F or W. The order of the fields is J gene, V gene, clone size, D gene, CDR3 protein, CDR3 DNA. The D gene is left open where the match is weak. Size is omitted from some rows. Given values are once, few, many or a class for expanded clones.

>TRBJ2-1|TRBV7-9|-|TRBD1
CASSPRPGQVINEQFF
TGTGCCAGCAGCCCGAGACCGGGACAGGTCATAAATGAGCAGTTCTTC
>TRBJ2-7|TRBV19|few|TRBD1
CASSIGGQGRYEQYF
TGTGCCAGTAGCATTGGGGGACAGGGTCGCTACGAGCAGTACTTC
>TRBJ2-1|TRBV6-1|once|-
CASRGLNEQFF
TGTGCCAGCAGAGGGCTCAATGAGCAGTTCTTC
>TRBJ1-5|TRBV12-3/TRBV12-4|-|-
CAGSLLAGRNQPQHF
TGTGCCGGCAGTTTGCTCGCAGGGAGGAATCAGCCCCAGCATTTT
>TRBJ2-7|TRBV9|-|-
CASSTRGGSYEQYF
TGTGCCAGCAGCACCCGGGGCGGTTCCTACGAGCAGTACTTC
>TRBJ2-4|TRBV5-4|-|TRBD1
CASSFNGQGAREQYF
TGTGCCAGCAGCTTTAATGGACAGGGGGCTCGGGAGCAGTACTTC
>TRBJ1-4|TRBV20-1|-|-
CSASWGNENEKLFF
TGCAGTGCTAGTTGGGGAAATGAAAATGAAAAACTGTTTTTT
>TRBJ2-7|TRBV20-1|few|TRBD2
CSVPSGSSYEQYF
TGCAGTGTCCCTAGCGGGAGCTCCTACGAGCAGTACTTC
>TRBJ2-7|TRBV20-1|-|-
CSARGQRSYEQYF
TGCAGTGCTAGAGGACAGCGGAGTTACGAGCAGTACTTC
>TRBJ2-3|TRBV4-3|-|-
CASSPTGTSGLAQYF
TGCGCCAGCAGCCCTACCGGGACCTCGGGATTGGCGCAGTATTTT
>TRBJ2-7|TRBV4-3|-|-
CASSQDVWTNAYEQYF
TGCGCCAGCAGCCAAGACGTTTGGACAAACGCCTACGAGCAGTACTTC
>TRBJ2-5|TRBV3-1|few|TRBD2
CASSKLAGLAGGQGQYF
TGTGCCAGCAGCAAATTAGCAGGTCTAGCGGGGGGTCAGGGGCAGTACTTC
>TRBJ2-3|TRBV20-1|-|-
CSAWVVGTDTQYF
TGCAGTGCTTGGGTGGTCGGCACAGATACGCAGTATTTT
>TRBJ2-7|TRBV6-9|few|-
CATLDGRRSYEQYF
TGTGCCACCCTGGACGGACGACGCTCCTACGAGCAGTACTTC
>TRBJ2-3|TRBV15|-|-
CATSRGPGTQYF
TGTGCCACCAGCAGAGGCCCGGGTACGCAGTATTTT
>TRBJ2-1|TRBV29-1|-|-
CSVVHRADSSYNEQFF
TGCAGCGTTGTGCACAGGGCAGACAGCTCCTACAATGAGCAGTTCTTC
>TRBJ1-1|TRBV20-1|many|TRBD1
CSAIDRGKMNTEAFF
TGCAGTGCAATTGACAGGGGGAAGATGAACACTGAAGCTTTCTTT
>TRBJ2-1|TRBV4-3|once|-
CASSQTTDGGDEQFF
TGCGCCAGCAGCCAGACAACGGACGGGGGAGATGAGCAGTTCTTC
>TRBJ2-5|TRBV6-6|-|-
CASREGRQETQYF
TGTGCCAGCAGGGAAGGACGGCAAGAGACCCAGTACTTC
>TRBJ1-2|TRBV7-9|-|TRBD1
CASSLLAGGKDGYTF
TGTGCCAGCAGCTTACTGGCAGGGGGCAAGGATGGCTACACCTTC
>TRBJ2-3|TRBV6-1|few|TRBD2
CASSERGGQVTDTQYF
TGTGCCAGCAGTGAGCGGGGGGGTCAGGTCACAGATACGCAGTATTTT
>TRBJ1-5|TRBV11-3|many|TRBD1
CASSLRRDRPYSNQPQHF
TGTGCCAGCAGCTTACGCCGGGACAGGCCTTATAGCAATCAGCCCCAGCATTTT
>TRBJ2-3|TRBV3-1|once|-
CASSSRIPGSWTDTQYF
TGTGCCAGCAGCTCACGCATTCCAGGGTCGTGGACAGATACGCAGTATTTT
>TRBJ1-4|TRBV6-6|few|TRBD1
CASSYGTGEEKLFF
TGTGCCAGCAGTTACGGGACAGGAGAGGAAAAACTGTTTTTT
>TRBJ2-7|TRBV11-2|-|TRBD2
CASSLGLAGLSYEQYF
TGTGCCAGCAGCTTAGGACTAGCGGGGCTATCCTACGAGCAGTACTTC
>TRBJ2-6|TRBV20-1|-|TRBD1
CCARTRTGGASGANVLTF
TGCTGTGCTCGGACTAGGACAGGGGGGGCCTCTGGGGCCAACGTCCTGACTTTC
>TRBJ2-7|TRBV27|few|-
CASSLTPRGASYEQYF
TGTGCCAGCAGCCTGACCCCCAGGGGGGCCTCCTACGAGCAGTACTTC
>TRBJ2-7|TRBV11-2|few|TRBD2
CASSTRRIAGVHEQYF
TGTGCCAGCAGCACCCGCCGGATAGCGGGAGTCCACGAGCAGTACTTC
>TRBJ1-5|TRBV7-2|once|TRBD1
CASSADRGHQPQHF
TGTGCCAGCAGCGCAGACAGGGGCCATCAGCCCCAGCATTTT
>TRBJ2-7|TRBV7-9|-|-
CASAVRDSSYEQYF
TGTGCCAGCGCTGTACGGGACTCATCCTACGAGCAGTACTTC
>TRBJ1-1|TRBV28|once|-
CASTKQGNTEAFF
TGTGCCAGCACGAAACAGGGAAACACTGAAGCTTTCTTT
>TRBJ1-2|TRBV27|few|TRBD1
CASRARQGAGGYTF
TGTGCCAGCAGAGCACGACAGGGGGCAGGTGGCTACACCTTC
>TRBJ2-5|TRBV9|-|TRBD2
CASSRAGAKYQETQYF
TGTGCCAGCAGCAGAGCGGGGGCCAAGTACCAAGAGACCCAGTACTTC
>TRBJ1-2|TRBV6-6|-|-
CASLDYGYTF
TGTGCCAGCCTGGACTATGGCTACACCTTC
>TRBJ1-2|TRBV12-3/TRBV12-4|few|-
CASRASGDGYGYTF
TGTGCCAGCAGAGCTTCGGGGGACGGCTATGGCTACACCTTC
>TRBJ2-4|TRBV7-2|few|TRBD2
CASSLEESRWSAGGWNIQYF
TGTGCCAGCAGCTTGGAGGAGTCGAGGTGGTCAGCGGGAGGTTGGAACATTCAGTACTTC
>TRBJ2-7|TRBV7-2|-|-
CASSFGSATYNEQYF
TGTGCCAGCAGCTTTGGAAGTGCTACCTACAATGAGCAGTACTTC
>TRBJ1-5|TRBV10-3|-|-
CAISERSSANQPQHF
TGTGCCATCAGTGAAAGGTCCTCGGCCAATCAGCCCCAGCATTTT
>TRBJ1-4|TRBV6-6|-|-
CASLGRSSEKLFF
TGTGCCAGCCTCGGGCGGTCTAGTGAAAAACTGTTTTTT
>TRBJ2-2|TRBV14|few|-
CASSSTYIQGANTGELFF
TGTGCCAGCAGCTCAACGTACATTCAGGGTGCGAACACCGGGGAGCTGTTTTTT
>TRBJ2-3|TRBV20-1|few|-
CSAPPRADTQYF
TGCAGTGCCCCCCCAAGGGCAGATACGCAGTATTTT
>TRBJ2-7|TRBV6-5|many|-
CASSYGSPQAYEQYF
TGTGCCAGCAGTTACGGGTCTCCTCAGGCCTACGAGCAGTACTTC
>TRBJ2-1|TRBV10-2|-|-
CASKGPLSDEQFF
TGCGCCAGCAAAGGACCCCTAAGCGATGAGCAGTTCTTC
>TRBJ1-4|TRBV20-1|few|TRBD1
CSAKDRDLTNEKLFF
TGCAGTGCAAAAGACAGGGACCTAACTAATGAAAAACTGTTTTTT
>TRBJ2-1|TRBV6-2/TRBV6-3|-|-
CASSYSVSYNEQFF
TGTGCCAGCAGTTACTCCGTGTCCTACAATGAGCAGTTCTTC
>TRBJ2-3|TRBV6-6|-|TRBD1
CARSSGQVADTQYF
TGTGCCCGCAGTTCGGGACAGGTGGCAGATACGCAGTATTTT
>TRBJ2-3|TRBV4-2|-|TRBD2
CASSQVGSRAGGPDTQYF
TGTGCCAGCAGCCAAGTGGGTTCGCGAGCGGGAGGGCCAGATACGCAGTATTTT
>TRBJ2-3|TRBV6-2/TRBV6-3|many|-
CASSYFGRGTDTQYF
TGTGCCAGCAGTTATTTCGGGAGAGGCACAGATACGCAGTATTTT
>TRBJ2-5|TRBV7-9|-|TRBD1
CASSPGQGWEQYF
TGTGCCAGCAGCCCGGGACAGGGGTGGGAGCAGTACTTC
>TRBJ1-1|TRBV5-1|few|-
CASSLEGRTEAFF
TGTGCCAGCAGCTTAGAGGGTCGCACTGAAGCTTTCTTT
>TRBJ1-2|TRBV4-2|-|-
CASSPELTGGYGYTF
TGTGCCAGCAGCCCAGAGTTGACGGGCGGGTATGGCTACACCTTC